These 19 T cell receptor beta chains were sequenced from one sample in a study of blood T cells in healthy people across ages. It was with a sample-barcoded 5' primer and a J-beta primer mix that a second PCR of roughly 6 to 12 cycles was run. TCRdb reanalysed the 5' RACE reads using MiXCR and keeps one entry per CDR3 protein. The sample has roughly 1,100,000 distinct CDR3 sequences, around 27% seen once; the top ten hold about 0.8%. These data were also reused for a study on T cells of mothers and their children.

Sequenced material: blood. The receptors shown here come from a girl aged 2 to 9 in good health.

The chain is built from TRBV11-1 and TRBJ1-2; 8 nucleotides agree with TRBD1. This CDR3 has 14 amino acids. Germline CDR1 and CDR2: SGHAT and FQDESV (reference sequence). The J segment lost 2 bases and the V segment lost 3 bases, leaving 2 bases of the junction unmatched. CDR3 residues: CASSFNRGNYGYTF. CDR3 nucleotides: TGTGCCAGCAGCTTTAACAGGGGGAACTATGGCTACACCTTC. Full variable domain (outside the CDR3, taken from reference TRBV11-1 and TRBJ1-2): EAEVAQSPRYKITEKSQAVAFWCDPISGHATLYWYRQILGQGPELLVQFQDESVVDDSQLPKDRFSAERLKGVDSTLKIQPAELGDSAMYLCASSFNRGNYGYTFGSGTRLTVV.

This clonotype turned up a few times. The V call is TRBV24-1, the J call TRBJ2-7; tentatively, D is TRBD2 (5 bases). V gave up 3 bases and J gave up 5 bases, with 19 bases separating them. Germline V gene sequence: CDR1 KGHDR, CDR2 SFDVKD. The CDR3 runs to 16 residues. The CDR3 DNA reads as TGTGCCACCAGTGATCAAAGGCGGCTAGCATTTGACGAGCAGTACTTC. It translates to CATSDQRRLAFDEQYF.

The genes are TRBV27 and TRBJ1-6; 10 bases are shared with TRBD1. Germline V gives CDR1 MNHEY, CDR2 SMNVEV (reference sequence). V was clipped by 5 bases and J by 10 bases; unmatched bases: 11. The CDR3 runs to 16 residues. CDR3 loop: CASSPWDRGLESPLHF. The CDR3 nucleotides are TGTGCCAGCAGTCCATGGGACAGGGGATTGGAATCACCCCTCCACTTT.

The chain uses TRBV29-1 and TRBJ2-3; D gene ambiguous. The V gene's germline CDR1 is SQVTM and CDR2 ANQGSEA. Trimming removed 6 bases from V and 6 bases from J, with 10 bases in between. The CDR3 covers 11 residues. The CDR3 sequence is CSVTIADTQYF. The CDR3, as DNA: TGCAGCGTGACGATCGCGGATACGCAGTATTTT.

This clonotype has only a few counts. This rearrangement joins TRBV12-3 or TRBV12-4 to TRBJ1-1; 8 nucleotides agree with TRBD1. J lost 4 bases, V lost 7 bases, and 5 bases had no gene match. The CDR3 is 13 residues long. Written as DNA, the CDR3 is TGTGCCAGCAACTCCAGGGGGCTCACTGAAGCTTTCTTT. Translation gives CASNSRGLTEAFF.

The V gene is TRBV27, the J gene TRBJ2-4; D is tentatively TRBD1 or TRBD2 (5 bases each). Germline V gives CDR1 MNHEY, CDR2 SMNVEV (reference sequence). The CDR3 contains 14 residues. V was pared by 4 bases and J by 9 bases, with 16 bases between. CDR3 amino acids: CASSSNLGAIIQYF. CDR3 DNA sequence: TGTGCCAGCAGTTCCAACCTCGGGGCCATCATTCAGTACTTC.

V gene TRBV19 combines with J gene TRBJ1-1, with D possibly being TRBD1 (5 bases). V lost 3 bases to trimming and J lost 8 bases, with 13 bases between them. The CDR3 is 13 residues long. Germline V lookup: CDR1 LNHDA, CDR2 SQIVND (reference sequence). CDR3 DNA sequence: TGTGCCAGTAGTATTCGTGGGCCAGGGGAAGCTTTCTTT. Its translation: CASSIRGPGEAFF.

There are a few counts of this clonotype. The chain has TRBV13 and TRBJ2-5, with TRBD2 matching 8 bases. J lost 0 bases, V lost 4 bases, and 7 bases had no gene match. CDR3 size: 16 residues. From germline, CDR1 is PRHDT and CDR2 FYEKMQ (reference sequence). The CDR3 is CASSSNSGADQETQYF. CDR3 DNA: TGTGCCAGCAGCTCCAATAGCGGGGCCGACCAAGAGACCCAGTACTTC. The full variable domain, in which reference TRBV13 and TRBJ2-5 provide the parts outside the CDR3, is AAGVIQSPRHLIKEKRETATLKCYPIPRHDTVYWYQQGPGQDPQFLISFYEKMQSDKGSIPDRFSAQQFSDYHSELNMSSLELGDSALYFCASSSNSGADQETQYFGPGTRLLVL.

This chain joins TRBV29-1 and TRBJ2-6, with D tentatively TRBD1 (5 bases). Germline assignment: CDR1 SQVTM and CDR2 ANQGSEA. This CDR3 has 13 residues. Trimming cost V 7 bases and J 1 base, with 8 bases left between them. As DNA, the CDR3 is TGCAGCGGCAGGGAATCTGGGGCCAACGTCCTGACTTTC. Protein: CSGRESGANVLTF.

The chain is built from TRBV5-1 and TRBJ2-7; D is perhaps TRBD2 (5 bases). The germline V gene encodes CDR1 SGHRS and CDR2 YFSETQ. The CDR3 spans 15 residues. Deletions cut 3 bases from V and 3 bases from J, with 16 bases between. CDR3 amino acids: CASSWNSENYYEQYF. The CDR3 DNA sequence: TGCGCCAGCAGCTGGAATAGCGAAAATTACTACGAGCAGTACTTC.

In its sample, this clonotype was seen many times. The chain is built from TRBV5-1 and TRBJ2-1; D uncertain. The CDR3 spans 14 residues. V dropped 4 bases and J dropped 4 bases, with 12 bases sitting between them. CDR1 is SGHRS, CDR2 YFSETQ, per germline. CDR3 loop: CASSLGDGYNEQFF. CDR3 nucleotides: TGCGCCAGCAGCCTCGGCGACGGATACAATGAGCAGTTCTTC. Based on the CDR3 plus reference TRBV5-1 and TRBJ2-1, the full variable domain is KAGVTQTPRYLIKTRGQQVTLSCSPISGHRSVSWYQQTPGQGLQFLFEYFSETQRNKGNFPGRFSGRQFSNSRSEMNVSTLELGDSALYLCASSLGDGYNEQFFGPGTRLTVL.

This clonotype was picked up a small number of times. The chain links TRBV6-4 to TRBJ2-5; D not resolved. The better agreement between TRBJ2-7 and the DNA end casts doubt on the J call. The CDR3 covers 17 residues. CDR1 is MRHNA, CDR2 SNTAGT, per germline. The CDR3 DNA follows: TGTGCCAGCAGTGATCCGAGAACCCAACCCCGCTCCTACGAGCAGTACTTC. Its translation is CASSDPRTQPRSYEQYF.

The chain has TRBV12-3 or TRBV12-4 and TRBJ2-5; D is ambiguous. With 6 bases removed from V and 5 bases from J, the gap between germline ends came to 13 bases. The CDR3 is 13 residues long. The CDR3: CASSNLGRETQYF. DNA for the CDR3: TGTGCCAGCAGCAACCTAGGCAGGGAGACCCAGTACTTC.

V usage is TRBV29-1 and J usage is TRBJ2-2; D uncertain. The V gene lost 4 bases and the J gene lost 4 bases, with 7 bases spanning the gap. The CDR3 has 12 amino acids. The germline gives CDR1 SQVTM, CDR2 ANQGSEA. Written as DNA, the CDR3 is TGCAGCGTTGCGTTATTCACCGGGGAGCTGTTTTTT. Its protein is CSVALFTGELFF.

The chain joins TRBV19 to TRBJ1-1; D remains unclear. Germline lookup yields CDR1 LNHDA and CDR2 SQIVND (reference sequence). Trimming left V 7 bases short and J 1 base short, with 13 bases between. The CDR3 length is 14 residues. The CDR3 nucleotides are TGTGCCAGTACCCCTGCGTTCTGGAACACTGAAGCTTTCTTT. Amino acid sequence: CASTPAFWNTEAFF.

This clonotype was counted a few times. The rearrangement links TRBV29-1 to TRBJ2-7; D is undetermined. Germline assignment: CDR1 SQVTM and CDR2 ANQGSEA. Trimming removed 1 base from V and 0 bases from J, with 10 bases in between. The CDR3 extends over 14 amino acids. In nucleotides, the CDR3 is TGCAGCGTTGAAGGTGAAATGGGCTCCTACGAGCAGTACTTC. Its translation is CSVEGEMGSYEQYF.

The CDR3 is CASRTAYGNTEAFF. CDR3 coding DNA: TGCGCCAGCCGGACAGCCTACGGGAACACTGAAGCTTTCTTT. V and J are TRBV5-1 and TRBJ1-1; the D gene is possibly TRBD1 (6 bases). The V gene lost 7 bases and the J gene lost 1 base, with 14 bases spanning the gap. Per germline, CDR1 SGHRS and CDR2 YFSETQ. The CDR3 is made up of 14 amino acids.

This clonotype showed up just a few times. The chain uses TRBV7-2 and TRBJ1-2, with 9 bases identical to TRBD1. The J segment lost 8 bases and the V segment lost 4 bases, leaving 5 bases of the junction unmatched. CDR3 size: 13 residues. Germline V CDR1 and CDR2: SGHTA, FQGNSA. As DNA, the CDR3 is TGTGCCAGCAGCTCACAGGGGGCAGGGGGCTACACCTTC. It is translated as CASSSQGAGGYTF. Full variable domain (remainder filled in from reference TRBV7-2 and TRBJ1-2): GAGVSQSPSNKVTEKGKDVELRCDPISGHTALYWYRQSLGQGLEFLIYFQGNSAPDKSGLPSDRFSAERTGGSVSTLTIQRTQQEDSAVYLCASSSQGAGGYTFGSGTRLTVV.

The CDR3 sequence is CASSLSDSGANVLTF. In DNA form, the CDR3 reads TGTGCCAGCAGCTTATCGGACTCTGGGGCCAACGTCCTGACTTTC. The rearrangement links TRBV11-1 to TRBJ2-6; the D is unclear. This CDR3 has 15 amino acids. From germline, CDR1 is SGHAT and CDR2 FQDESV (reference sequence). Deletions cut 2 bases from V and 0 bases from J, with 5 bases between.